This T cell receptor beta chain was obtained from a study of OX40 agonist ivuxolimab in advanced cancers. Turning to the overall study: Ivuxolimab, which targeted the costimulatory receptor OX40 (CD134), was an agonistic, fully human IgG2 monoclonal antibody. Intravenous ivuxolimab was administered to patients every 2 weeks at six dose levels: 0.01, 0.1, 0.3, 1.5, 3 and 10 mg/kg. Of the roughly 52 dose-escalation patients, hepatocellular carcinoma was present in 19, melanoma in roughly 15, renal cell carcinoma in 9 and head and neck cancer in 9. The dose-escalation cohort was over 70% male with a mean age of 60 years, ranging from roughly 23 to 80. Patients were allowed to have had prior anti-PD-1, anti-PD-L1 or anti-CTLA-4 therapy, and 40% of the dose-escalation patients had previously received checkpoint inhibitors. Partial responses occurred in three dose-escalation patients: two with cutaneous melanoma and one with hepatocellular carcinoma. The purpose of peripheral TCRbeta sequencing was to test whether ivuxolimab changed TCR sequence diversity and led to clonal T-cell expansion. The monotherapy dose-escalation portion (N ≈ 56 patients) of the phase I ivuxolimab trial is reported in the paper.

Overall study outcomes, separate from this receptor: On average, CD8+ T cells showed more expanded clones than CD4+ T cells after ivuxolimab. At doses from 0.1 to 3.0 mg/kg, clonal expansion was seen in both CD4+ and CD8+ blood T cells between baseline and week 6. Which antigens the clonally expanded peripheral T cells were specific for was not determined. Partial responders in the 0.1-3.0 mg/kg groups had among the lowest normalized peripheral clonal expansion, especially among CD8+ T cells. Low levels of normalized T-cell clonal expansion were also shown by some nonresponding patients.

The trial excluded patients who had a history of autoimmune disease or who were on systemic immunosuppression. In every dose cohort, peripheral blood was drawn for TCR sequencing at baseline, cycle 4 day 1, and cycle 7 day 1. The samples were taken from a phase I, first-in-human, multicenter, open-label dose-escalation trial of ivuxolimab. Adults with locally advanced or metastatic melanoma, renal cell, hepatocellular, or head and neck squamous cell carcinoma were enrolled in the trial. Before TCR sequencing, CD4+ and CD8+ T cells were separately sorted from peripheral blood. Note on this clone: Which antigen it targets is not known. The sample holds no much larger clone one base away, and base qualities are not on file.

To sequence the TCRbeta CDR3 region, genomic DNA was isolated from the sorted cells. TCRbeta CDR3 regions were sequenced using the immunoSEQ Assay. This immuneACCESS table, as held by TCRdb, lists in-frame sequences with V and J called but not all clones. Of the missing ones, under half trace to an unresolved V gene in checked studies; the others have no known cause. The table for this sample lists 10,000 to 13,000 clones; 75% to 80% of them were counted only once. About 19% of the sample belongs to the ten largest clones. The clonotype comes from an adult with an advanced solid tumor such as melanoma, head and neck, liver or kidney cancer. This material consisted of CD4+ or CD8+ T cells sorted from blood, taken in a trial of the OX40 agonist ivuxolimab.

The CDR3 protein sequence reads: CAISESSGRIREQYF. The DNA sequence reads TGTGCCATCAGTGAGTCAAGCGGGAGGATAAGGGAGCAGTACTTC. In this chain, TRBV10-3 is recombined with TRBJ2-7; 9 junctional bases match TRBD2. Looking up the germline V gene yields CDR1 ENHRY and CDR2 SYGVKD. The CDR3, from cysteine to phenylalanine, totals 15 residues. Kept here is only the CDR3 DNA, which spans 45 bases and is read in frame from base 1. Clipping removes 0 bases from V and 7 bases from J, with 7 as the unmatched junction base count.